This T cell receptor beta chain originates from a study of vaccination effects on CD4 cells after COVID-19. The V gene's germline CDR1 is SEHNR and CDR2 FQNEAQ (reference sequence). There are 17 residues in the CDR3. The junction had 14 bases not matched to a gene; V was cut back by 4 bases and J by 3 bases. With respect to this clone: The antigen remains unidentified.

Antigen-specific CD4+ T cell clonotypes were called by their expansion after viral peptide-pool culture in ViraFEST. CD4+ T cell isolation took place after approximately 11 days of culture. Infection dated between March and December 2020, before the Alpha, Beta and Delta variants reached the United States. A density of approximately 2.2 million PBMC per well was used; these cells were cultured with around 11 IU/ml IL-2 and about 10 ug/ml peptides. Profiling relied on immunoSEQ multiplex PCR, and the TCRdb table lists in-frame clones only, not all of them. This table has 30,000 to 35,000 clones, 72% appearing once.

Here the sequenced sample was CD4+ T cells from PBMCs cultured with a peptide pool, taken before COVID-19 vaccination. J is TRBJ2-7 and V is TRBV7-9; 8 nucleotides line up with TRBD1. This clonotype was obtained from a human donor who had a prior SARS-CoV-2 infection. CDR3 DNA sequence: TGTGCCAGCAGCTCACAGCAGGGGGCCCCTAAAGACTACGAGCAGTACTTC. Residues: CASSSQQGAPKDYEQYF.